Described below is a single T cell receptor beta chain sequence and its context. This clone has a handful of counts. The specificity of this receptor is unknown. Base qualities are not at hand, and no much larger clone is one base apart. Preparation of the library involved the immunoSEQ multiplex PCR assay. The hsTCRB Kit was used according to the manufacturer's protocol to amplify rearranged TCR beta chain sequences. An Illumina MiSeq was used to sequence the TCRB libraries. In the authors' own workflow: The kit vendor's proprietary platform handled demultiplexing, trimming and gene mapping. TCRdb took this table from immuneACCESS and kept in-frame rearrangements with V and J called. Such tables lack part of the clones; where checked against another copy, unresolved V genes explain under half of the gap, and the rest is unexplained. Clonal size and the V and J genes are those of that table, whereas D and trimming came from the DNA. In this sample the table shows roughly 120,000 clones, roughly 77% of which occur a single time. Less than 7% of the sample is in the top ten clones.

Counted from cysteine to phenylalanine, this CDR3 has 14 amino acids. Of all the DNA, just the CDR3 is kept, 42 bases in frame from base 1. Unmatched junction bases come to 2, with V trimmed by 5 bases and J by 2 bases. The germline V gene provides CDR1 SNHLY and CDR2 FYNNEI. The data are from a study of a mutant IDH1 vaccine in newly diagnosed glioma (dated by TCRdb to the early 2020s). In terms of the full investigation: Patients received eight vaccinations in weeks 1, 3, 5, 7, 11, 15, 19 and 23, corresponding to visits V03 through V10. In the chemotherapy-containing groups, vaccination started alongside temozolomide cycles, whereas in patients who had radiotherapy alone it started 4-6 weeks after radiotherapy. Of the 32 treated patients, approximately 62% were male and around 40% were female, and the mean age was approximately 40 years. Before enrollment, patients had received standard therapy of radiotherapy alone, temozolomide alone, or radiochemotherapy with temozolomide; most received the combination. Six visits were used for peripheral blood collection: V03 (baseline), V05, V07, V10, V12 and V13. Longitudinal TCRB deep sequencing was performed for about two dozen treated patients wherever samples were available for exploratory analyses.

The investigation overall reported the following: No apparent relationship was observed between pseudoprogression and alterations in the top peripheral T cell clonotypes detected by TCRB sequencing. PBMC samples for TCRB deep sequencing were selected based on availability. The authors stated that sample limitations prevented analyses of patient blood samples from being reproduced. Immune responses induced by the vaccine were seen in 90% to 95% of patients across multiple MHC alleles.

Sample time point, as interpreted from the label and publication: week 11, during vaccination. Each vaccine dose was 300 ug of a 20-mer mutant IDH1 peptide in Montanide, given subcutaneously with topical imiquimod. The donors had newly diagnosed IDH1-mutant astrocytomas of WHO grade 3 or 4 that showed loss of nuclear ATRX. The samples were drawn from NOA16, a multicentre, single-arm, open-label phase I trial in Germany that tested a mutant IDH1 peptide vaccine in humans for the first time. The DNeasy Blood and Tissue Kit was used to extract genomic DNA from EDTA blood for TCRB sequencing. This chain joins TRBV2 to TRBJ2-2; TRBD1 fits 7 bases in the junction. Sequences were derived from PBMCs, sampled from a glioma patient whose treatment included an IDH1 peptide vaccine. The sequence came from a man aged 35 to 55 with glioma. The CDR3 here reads CASSRDRNTGELFF. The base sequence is TGTGCCAGCAGTCGGGACAGAAACACCGGGGAGCTGTTTTTT.